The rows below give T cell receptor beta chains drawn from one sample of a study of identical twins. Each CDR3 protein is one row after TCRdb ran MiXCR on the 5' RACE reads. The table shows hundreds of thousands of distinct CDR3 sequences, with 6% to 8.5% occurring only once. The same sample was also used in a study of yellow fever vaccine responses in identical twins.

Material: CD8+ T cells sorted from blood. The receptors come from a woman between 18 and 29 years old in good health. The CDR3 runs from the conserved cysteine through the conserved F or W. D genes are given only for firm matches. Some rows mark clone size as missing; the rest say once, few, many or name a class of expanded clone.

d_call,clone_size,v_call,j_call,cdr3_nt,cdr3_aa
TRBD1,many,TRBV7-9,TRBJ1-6,TGTGCCAGCAGCTCCGGACAGGGGGCTCCCCTCCACTTT,CASSSGQGAPLHF
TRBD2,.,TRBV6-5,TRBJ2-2,TGTGCCAGCAGTTGGGGACTAGACACCGGGGAGCTGGTTTTT,CASSWGLDTGELVF
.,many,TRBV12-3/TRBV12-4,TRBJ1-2,TGTGCCAGCTCGGTTCTCAAGGATTTCTATGGCTACACCTTC,CASSVLKDFYGYTF
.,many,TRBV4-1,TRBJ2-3,TGCGCCAGCAGCCAAGTGCAGGGTGCAGATACGCAGTATTTT,CASSQVQGADTQYF
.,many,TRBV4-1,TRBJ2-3,TGCGCCAGCAGCCTCCAGGCCTGGGATACGCAGTATTTT,CASSLQAWDTQYF
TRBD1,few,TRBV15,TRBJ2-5,TGTGCCACCAGCAAGCAGGGGGAACTAGGGTATAAGACCCAGTACTTC,CATSKQGELGYKTQYF
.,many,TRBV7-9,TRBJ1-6,TGTGCCAGCAGCTCCGAGTTGCCCCTCCACTTT,CASSSELPLHF
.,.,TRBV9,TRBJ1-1,TGTGCCAGCAGCGCCAGCGCCCCAGGGAGCACTGAAGCTTTCTTT,CASSASAPGSTEAFF
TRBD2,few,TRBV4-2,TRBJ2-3,TGTGCCAGCAGCCAACCCCACGGGGGGGCCGAGACAGATACGCAGTATTTT,CASSQPHGGAETDTQYF
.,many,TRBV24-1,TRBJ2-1,TGTGCCACCAGTGATTTATCACACGCCGATGGGGATGAGCAGTTCTTC,CATSDLSHADGDEQFF
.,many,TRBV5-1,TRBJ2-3,TGCGCCAGCAGCTTCGGGGGAAGGGTCACAGATACGCAGTATTTT,CASSFGGRVTDTQYF
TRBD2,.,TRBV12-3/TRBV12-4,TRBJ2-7,TGTGCCAGCGGGACTAGCGAGACTCTGCAGTACTTC,CASGTSETLQYF
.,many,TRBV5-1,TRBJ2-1,TGCGCCAGCAGCTTATCGCCCTCTTACAATGAGCAGTTCTTC,CASSLSPSYNEQFF
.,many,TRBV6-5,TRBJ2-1,TGTGCCAGCAGTTATTCGACTAGTATCGATGAGCAGTTCTTC,CASSYSTSIDEQFF
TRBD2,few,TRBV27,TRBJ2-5,TGTGCCAGCACCGGGACTAGCGGAGTATCAGAGACCCAGTACTTC,CASTGTSGVSETQYF
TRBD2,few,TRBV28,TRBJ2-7,TGTGCCAGCAGTGGGACTAGCGGGGTCTCCTACGAGCAGTACTTC,CASSGTSGVSYEQYF
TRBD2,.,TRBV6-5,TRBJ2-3,TGTGCCAGCAGTTACAGGCCGGGACTAGCGGGCTACACAGATACGCAGTATTTT,CASSYRPGLAGYTDTQYF
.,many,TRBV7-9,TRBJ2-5,TGTGCCAGCAGCTTAGTTACAGGGTATGAGGAGACCCAGTACTTC,CASSLVTGYEETQYF
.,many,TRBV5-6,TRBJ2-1,TGTGCCAGCAGTTCCGAGGGATTCACAAATGAGCAGTTCTTC,CASSSEGFTNEQFF
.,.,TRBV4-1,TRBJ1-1,TGCGCCAGCAGCCAAAGCGGGCGTGCTTTCTTT,CASSQSGRAFF
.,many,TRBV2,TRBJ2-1,TGTGCCACCGGAGACTTCTTCTTC,CATGDFFF
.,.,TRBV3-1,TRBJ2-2,TGTGCCAGCAGCCAAGACTTGGACAAAGAGCTGTTTTTT,CASSQDLDKELFF
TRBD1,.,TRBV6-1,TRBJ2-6,TGTGCCAGCAACTCGGGACAGACCTTTCGAACCAACGTCCTGACTTTC,CASNSGQTFRTNVLTF
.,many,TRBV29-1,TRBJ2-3,TGCAGCGTCCGGGACGGTAGCACAGATACGCAGTATTTT,CSVRDGSTDTQYF
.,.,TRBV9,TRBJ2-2,TGTGCCAGCAGCGTAGGAGGCACAAACACCGGGGAGCTGTTTTTT,CASSVGGTNTGELFF
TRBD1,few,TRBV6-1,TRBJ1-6,TGTGCCAGCAGTGAAGCGGGGGACAGGGTAAATTCACCCCTCCACTTT,CASSEAGDRVNSPLHF
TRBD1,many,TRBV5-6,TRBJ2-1,TGTGCCAGCAGCCTCGACAGGGGTCTCCTCTACAATGAGCAGTTCTTC,CASSLDRGLLYNEQFF
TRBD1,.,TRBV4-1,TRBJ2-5,TGCGCCAGCAGCCATGATGGACAGGCCGAGACCCAGTACTTC,CASSHDGQAETQYF
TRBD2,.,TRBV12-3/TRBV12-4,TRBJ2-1,TGTGCCAGCACGGGGGTAGCGGGAGAGATTTACAATGAGCAGTTCTTC,CASTGVAGEIYNEQFF
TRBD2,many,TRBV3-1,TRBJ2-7,TGTGCCAGCAGCCCTGAGCCGGGGGGGTACTCCTACGAGCAGTACTTC,CASSPEPGGYSYEQYF
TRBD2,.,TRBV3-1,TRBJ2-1,TGTGCCAGCAGGGGGACTAGCGGGGGAGGCAATGAGCAGTTCTTC,CASRGTSGGGNEQFF
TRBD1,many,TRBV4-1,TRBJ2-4,TGCGCCAGCAGCCCTGAGGGGACAGGGGGACCCAAAAACATTCAGTACTTC,CASSPEGTGGPKNIQYF
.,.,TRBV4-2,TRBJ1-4,TGTGCCAGCAGCCAAGATATAGCCAGGGCAGGGGCGGAAAAACTGTTTTTT,CASSQDIARAGAEKLFF
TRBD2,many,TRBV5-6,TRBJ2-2,TGTGCCAGCAGCCCTAGCGGGGACTACACCGGGGAGCTGTTTTTT,CASSPSGDYTGELFF
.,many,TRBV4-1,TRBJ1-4,TGCGCCAGCAGCCGAGGGTTTTATAATGAAAAACTGTTTTTT,CASSRGFYNEKLFF
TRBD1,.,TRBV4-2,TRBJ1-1,TGTGCCAGCAGCCCCGGACAGGGGGCAGGGGACACTGAAGCTTTCTTT,CASSPGQGAGDTEAFF
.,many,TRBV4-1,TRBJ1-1,TGCGCCAGCAGCCCCCAACTGGGAGGGATGAACACTGAAGCTTTCTTT,CASSPQLGGMNTEAFF
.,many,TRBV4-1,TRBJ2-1,TGTGCCAGCAGCCAAGGTAGTAATGAGCAGTTCTTC,CASSQGSNEQFF
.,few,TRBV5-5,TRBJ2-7,TGTGCCAGCAGCTTGTTCGGGGGAGAGTACGAGCAGTACTTC,CASSLFGGEYEQYF
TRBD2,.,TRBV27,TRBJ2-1,TGTGCCAGCAGTCCTAGCGGACACCCTTACAATGAGCAGTTCTTC,CASSPSGHPYNEQFF
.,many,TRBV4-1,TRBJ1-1,TGCGCCAGCAGCCAGCAGGGGTTGGTCACTGAAGCTTTCTTT,CASSQQGLVTEAFF
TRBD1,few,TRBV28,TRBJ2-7,TGTGCCAGCAGTTTTCACGGGACAGGGGCCCTTTTTTGGGAGCAGTACTTC,CASSFHGTGALFWEQYF
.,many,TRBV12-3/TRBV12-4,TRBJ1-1,TGTGCCAGCAGACACACAGGTGAAGCTTTCTTT,CASRHTGEAFF
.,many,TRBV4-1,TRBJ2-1,TGCGCCAGCAGCCAAGAGGCGCGCGGGGCTAATGAGCAGTTCTTC,CASSQEARGANEQFF
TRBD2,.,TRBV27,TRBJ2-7,TGTGCCAGCAGTTCCCCATTTAGCGGGCCATACGAGCAGTACTTC,CASSSPFSGPYEQYF
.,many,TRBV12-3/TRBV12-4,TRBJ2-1,TGTGCCAGCAGCCAGAACGACAATGAGCAGTTCTTC,CASSQNDNEQFF
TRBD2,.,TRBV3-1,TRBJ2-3,TGTGCCAGCAGCCAAGGGACTAGCGTTGCAGATACGCAGTATTTT,CASSQGTSVADTQYF
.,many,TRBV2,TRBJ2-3,TGTGCCAGCATACTTCGCACAGATACGCAGTATTTT,CASILRTDTQYF
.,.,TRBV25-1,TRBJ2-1,TGTGCCAGCTCCATGGTGGGTTCCTACAATGAGCAGTTCTTC,CASSMVGSYNEQFF
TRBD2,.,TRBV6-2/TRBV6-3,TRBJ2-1,TGTGCCAGCAGTTCCGACCTAGCGGCCTACAATGAGCAGTTCTTC,CASSSDLAAYNEQFF
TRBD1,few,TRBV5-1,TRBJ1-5,TGCGCCAGCAGCTTGGGTACACAGGGGGTGGATCAGCCCCAGCATTTT,CASSLGTQGVDQPQHF
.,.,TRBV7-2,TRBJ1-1,TGTGCCAGCAGCTCTTCAATTCGGGGGAACACTGAAGCTTTCTTT,CASSSSIRGNTEAFF
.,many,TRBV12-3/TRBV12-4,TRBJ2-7,TGTGCCAGCAGTTTTGTAGGCCAGCATTCCTACGAGCAGTACTTC,CASSFVGQHSYEQYF
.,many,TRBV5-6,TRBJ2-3,TGTGCCAGCAGCTTATCAGATACGCAGTATTTT,CASSLSDTQYF
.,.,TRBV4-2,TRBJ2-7,TGTGCCAGCAGCCAAGATTTGGGAGTAGCGGTTTCCTACGAGCAGTACTTC,CASSQDLGVAVSYEQYF
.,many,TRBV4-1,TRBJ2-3,TGCGCCAGCAGCCAAGTCGGGGGAAGCACAGATACGCAGTATTTT,CASSQVGGSTDTQYF
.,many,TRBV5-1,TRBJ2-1,TGCGCCAGCCGTCTAGGAGGGTGGTACTACAATGAGCAGTTCTTC,CASRLGGWYYNEQFF
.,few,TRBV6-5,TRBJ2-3,TGTGCCAGCAGTTACTCCTCAAACCTACAAGATACGCAGTATTTT,CASSYSSNLQDTQYF